The 18 T cell receptor beta chains listed next were all sequenced from one sample in a study of blood T cell repertoires in COVID-19. The repertoire was sequenced with immunoSEQ multiplex PCR; TCRdb's copy has only in-frame clones and lacks some. The sample gives tens of thousands of clones, about three quarters of which show up once; around a fifth is in the top ten. Specimen: peripheral blood. The receptors stem from a human donor with active or convalescent COVID-19. The donor label of this sample is uncertain.

The V and J genes are TRBV6-6 and TRBJ2-1; 12 nucleotides agree with TRBD2. Germline assignment: CDR1 MNHNY and CDR2 SVGAGI (reference sequence). V shed 5 bases and J 4 bases; nucleotides not matched to a gene: 3. The CDR3 contains 15 residues. CDR3: CASSQTSGGYNEQFF. DNA of the CDR3: TGTGCCAGCAGTCAGACTAGCGGGGGTTACAATGAGCAGTTCTTC.

This clone was counted between two and nine times. The chain has TRBV12-3 or TRBV12-4 and TRBJ1-2; 9 bases agree with TRBD1. With 6 bases clipped from V and 5 bases from J, the junction kept 4 bases outside the gene matches. The CDR3 extends over 13 amino acids. In nucleotides, the CDR3 is TGTGCCAGCAGACAGGGGGCGGGGTATGGCTACACCTTC. This encodes CASRQGAGYGYTF.

The sample holds one count of this clone. The chain has TRBV5-6 and TRBJ2-3; TRBD2 is a possible D gene (5 bases). Germline loops: CDR1 SGHDT, CDR2 YYEEEE. The CDR3 loop spans 16 amino acids. V lost 4 bases and J lost 0, with 15 bases in between. CDR3 nucleotide sequence: TGTGCCAGCAGCGAGCTCGGGGAAACTAGCACAGATACGCAGTATTTT. Protein: CASSELGETSTDTQYF.

The rearrangement uses TRBV7-6 and TRBJ2-2, with D possibly TRBD1 on 6 matching bases. Trimming left V 5 bases short and J 10 bases short, with 17 bases between. Germline CDR1 reads SGHVS; CDR2 reads FNYEAQ. The CDR3 length is 14 residues. CDR3 coding DNA: TGTGCCAGCAGCCGCCGGGACAATGCCGAGGAGCTGTTTTTT. It encodes CASSRRDNAEELFF.

The V gene is TRBV11-3, the J gene TRBJ1-2; TRBD1 is a possible D gene (6 bases). V gave up 5 bases and J gave up 3 bases, with 10 bases separating them. Germline-derived CDR1 and CDR2 are SGHNT and YENEEA. This CDR3 comprises 13 residues. For the CDR3, the DNA is TGTGCCAGCAGCCGCAGGGGAGACTATGGCTACACCTTC. Its translation is CASSRRGDYGYTF.

The chain links TRBV4-1 to TRBJ2-2; the match to TRBD1 covers 7 bases. The trim removed 6 bases at V and 5 bases at J, leaving 9 bases unmatched. This CDR3 has 15 amino acids. Germline-derived CDR1 and CDR2 are MGHRA and YSYEKL. CDR3 sequence: CASRSSRDSTGELFF. Written as DNA, the CDR3 is TGCGCCAGCAGATCGTCCAGGGACAGTACCGGGGAGCTGTTTTTT.

J is TRBJ1-1 and V is TRBV5-1; D possibly corresponds to TRBD1 (5 bases). Germline CDR1 and CDR2: SGHRS and YFSETQ. V lost 0 bases and J 3 bases, leaving 15 bases between the germline ends. The CDR3 consists of 16 residues. CDR3 DNA: TGCGCCAGCAGCTTGGTAAGGGGAAGATATTACACTGAAGCTTTCTTT. Translated, it gives CASSLVRGRYYTEAFF.

This CDR3 reads CASSYGTGGSGELFF. CDR3 coding DNA: TGTGCCAGCAGTTATGGGACAGGGGGGTCCGGGGAGCTGTTTTTT. V is TRBV27 and J is TRBJ2-2, with 11 bases that match TRBD1. The germline V gene has CDR1 MNHEY and CDR2 SMNVEV (reference sequence). The CDR3 consists of 15 residues. J gave up 6 bases and V 4 bases, and 4 bases lay outside the gene matches.

This sequence joins TRBV6-1 and TRBJ1-2; D is ambiguous. The CDR3 consists of 15 residues. V was trimmed by 1 base and J by 4 bases, leaving 13 bases between them. Germline-derived CDR1 and CDR2 are MNHNS and SASEGT. The CDR3 loop is CASSEVGRNIYGYTF. In DNA form, the CDR3 reads TGTGCCAGCAGTGAAGTGGGCAGAAATATCTATGGCTACACCTTC.

The chain links TRBV28 to TRBJ1-5; D possibly corresponds to TRBD1 (6 bases). Trimming took off 4 bases at V and 3 bases at J, with 13 bases between the two ends. This CDR3 comprises 15 residues. Germline V lookup: CDR1 MDHEN, CDR2 SYDVKM. In nucleotides, the CDR3 is TGTGCCAGCAGTTACCCGGGGGGCAACAATCAGCCCCAGCATTTT. This encodes CASSYPGGNNQPQHF.

At least ten counts were recorded for this clone. Other DNA sequences in the same sample also yield this CDR3. This chain links TRBV29-1 with TRBJ1-2; 7 bases are a match to TRBD1. The germline CDR1 and CDR2 sequences are SQVTM and ANQGSEA. The CDR3 totals 14 residues. Germline trimming cut 0 bases from V and 5 bases from J; bases unmatched to any gene: 6. The CDR3 nucleotides are TGCAGCGTTGAAGATCAGACAGGGAATTATGGCTACACCTTC. It translates to CSVEDQTGNYGYTF.

V usage is TRBV6-4 and J usage is TRBJ1-6; the D is unclear. The V end was cut by 6 bases, the J end by 7 bases, with 16 bases between. Germline loops: CDR1 MRHNA, CDR2 SNTAGT. There are 15 residues in the CDR3. The CDR3 sequence is CASRPYEGGNSPLHF. In nucleotides, the CDR3 is TGTGCCAGCAGGCCTTACGAGGGAGGCAATTCACCCCTCCACTTT.

V gene TRBV28 combines with J gene TRBJ2-1; no clear D. The CDR3 extends over 12 amino acids. The ends were cut back, 3 bases at V and 15 bases at J, with 15 bases in the middle. Germline lookup yields CDR1 MDHEN and CDR2 SYDVKM. The CDR3 DNA reads TGTGCCAGCAGTTTGAGGAGCTCCCCCCCGTTCTTC. Encoded protein: CASSLRSSPPFF.

This chain uses TRBV24-1 with TRBJ1-5, with 8 bases aligning to TRBD1. This CDR3 region has 15 residues. The germline CDR1 and CDR2 sequences are KGHDR and SFDVKD. Trimming removed 4 bases from V and 6 bases from J; junction bases left unmatched: 7. The DNA of the CDR3 is TGTGCCACCAGTGACAACGGACAGGGAGGTCAGCCCCAGCATTTT. It encodes CATSDNGQGGQPQHF.

The chain couples TRBV24-1 to TRBJ1-4; D remains ambiguous. Per the germline V gene, CDR1 is KGHDR and CDR2 is SFDVKD. This CDR3 is built from 13 residues. Deletions cut 7 bases from V and 10 bases from J, with 15 bases between. The CDR3: CATRDQAGGKLFF. Here the CDR3 DNA reads TGTGCCACCAGGGATCAGGCGGGCGGAAAACTGTTTTTT.

This clone was observed a handful of times. The rearrangement links TRBV5-1 to TRBJ1-5; 9 bases are a match to TRBD1. The germline V gene has CDR1 SGHRS and CDR2 YFSETQ. The CDR3 is 16 residues long. V was clipped by 3 bases and J by 5 bases; unmatched bases: 9. CDR3 amino acids: CASSSGQGFGDQPQHF. CDR3 sequence (DNA): TGCGCCAGCAGCTCGGGACAGGGATTTGGTGATCAGCCCCAGCATTTT.

The chain recombines TRBV11-2 with TRBJ1-2; D might be TRBD1 (5 bases). The CDR3 spans 14 residues. Germline V gene data show CDR1 as SGHAT and CDR2 as FQNNGV. Trimming pared 4 bases from V and 2 bases from J, leaving 11 bases between. CDR3 residues: CASSSGLENYGYTF. In DNA, the CDR3 is TGTGCCAGCAGCTCAGGGCTGGAGAACTATGGCTACACCTTC.

V gene TRBV7-9 combines with J gene TRBJ2-1; TRBD1 is a possible D gene (6 bases). Germline loops: CDR1 SEHNR, CDR2 FQNEAQ (reference sequence). The CDR3 loop spans 15 amino acids. Trimming took 5 bases from V and 2 from J, leaving 13 bases between them. The CDR3 nucleotides read TGTGCCAGCAGCCCAAGGGGACAAGCCTACAATGAGCAGTTCTTC. Its translation: CASSPRGQAYNEQFF.